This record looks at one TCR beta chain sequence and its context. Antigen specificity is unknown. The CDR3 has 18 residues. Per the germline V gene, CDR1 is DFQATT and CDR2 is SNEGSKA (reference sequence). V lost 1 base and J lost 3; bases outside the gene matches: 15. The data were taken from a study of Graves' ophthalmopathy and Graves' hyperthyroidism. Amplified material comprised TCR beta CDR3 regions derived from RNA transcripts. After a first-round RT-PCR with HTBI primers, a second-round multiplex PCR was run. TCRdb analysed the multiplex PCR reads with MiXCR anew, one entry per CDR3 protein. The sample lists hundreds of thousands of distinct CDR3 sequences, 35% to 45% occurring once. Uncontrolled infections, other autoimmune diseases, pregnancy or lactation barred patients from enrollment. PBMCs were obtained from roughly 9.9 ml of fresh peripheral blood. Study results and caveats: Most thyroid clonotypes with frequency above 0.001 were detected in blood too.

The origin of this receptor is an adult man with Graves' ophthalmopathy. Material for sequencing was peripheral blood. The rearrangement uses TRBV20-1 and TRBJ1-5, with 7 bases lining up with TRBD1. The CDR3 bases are TGCAGTGCTAGAGGGAGAACTGGACAGGCTAGGGTCAATCAGCCCCAGCATTTT. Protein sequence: CSARGRTGQARVNQPQHF.